This TCR beta chain was obtained from a study of control samples from healthy donors and cancer patients. Method: immunoSEQ multiplex PCR; TCRdb's copy keeps in-frame clones and lacks some. Altogether about 130,000 clones are present, 75% to 95% being singletons, with the ten largest covering roughly 2.7%. The V end lost 4 bases, the J end lost 1 base, and 7 bases lay between the germline ends. The CDR3 loop spans 13 amino acids. Germline V CDR1 and CDR2: SNHLY, FYNNEI. The rearrangement uses TRBV2 and TRBJ1-1; D gene unclear. The sample taken for sequencing was blood. The TCR comes from a man aged 18 to 29 in good health. The CDR3 region has the DNA TGTGCCAGCAGTGGACAAGAGAACACTGAAGCTTTCTTT. Encoded protein: CASSGQENTEAFF.